This T cell receptor beta chain derives from a study of blood T cell repertoires in COVID-19. On the study more broadly: Whether acute or convalescent, the COVID-19 samples came from the United States, Italy and Spain.

Per the study methods: Estimation of nucleated cell counts was performed using reference gene primer amplification. Sequencing used immunoSEQ multiplex PCR; TCRdb keeps in-frame clones, though not all of them. The DNA was the basis for D and trimming; V, J and clone size are from that table. The table lists tens of thousands of clones, roughly 93% of them singletons. Germline assignment: CDR1 LGHDT and CDR2 YNNKEL (reference sequence). The CDR3 consists of 24 residues. V lost 3 bases and J 0 bases, leaving 33 bases between the germline ends. V is TRBV3-1 (or the pseudogene TRBV3-2) and J is TRBJ1-6; D possibly corresponds to TRBD1 (5 bases). The TCR was taken from a male donor with active COVID-19. Sequenced sample: peripheral blood. CDR3 protein: CASSHLRTRQYQSLKSSYNSPLHF. For the CDR3, the DNA is TGTGCCAGCAGCCACCTAAGGACTAGACAGTACCAAAGCCTTAAGAGCTCCTATAATTCACCCCTCCACTTT.